The 21 T cell receptor beta chains below come from one sample, sequenced in a study of long-term antiretroviral therapy in people with HIV (dated by TCRdb to the early 2020s). Sequencing of the TRB variable region was done with the immunoSEQ hsTCRB v3.0 assay at survey level resolution. The source is immuneACCESS, and TCRdb retained only in-frame sequences with V and J called. Part of the clones is not carried over; for the studies checked, unresolved V genes explain less than half of this, and the remainder is unexplained. This sample gives approximately 17,000 clones in total; more than 75% of them show up just once. The top ten clones comprise roughly 4.7% of the sample. The input for sequencing was unsorted PBMCs, taken 0.1 years before starting antiretroviral therapy. These receptors were obtained from a man aged 18 to 30 with HIV.

This sequence joins TRBV27 and TRBJ2-2; D could derive from TRBD1 or TRBD2 (5 bases each). Per the germline V gene, CDR1 is MNHEY and CDR2 is SMNVEV (reference sequence). This CDR3 is built from 19 residues. V lost 1 base to trimming and J lost 2 bases, with 20 bases between them. For the CDR3, the DNA is TGTGCCAGCAGTTTATTCCAAAGACTCCGGGGCACCAACACCGGGGAGCTGTTTTTT. This translates into CASSLFQRLRGTNTGELFF.

This chain connects TRBV7-3 to TRBJ2-3, with TRBD1 matching over 9 bases. CDR3 length equals 14 residues. Trimming took 6 bases from V and 4 from J; bases not matched to a gene: 5. CDR1 and CDR2 (germline): SGHTA, FQGTGA. The CDR3, as DNA: TGTGCCAGCAGGCGACAGGGGGGGGCAGATACGCAGTATTTT. Translating it yields CASRRQGGADTQYF.

The chain is built from TRBV7-2 and TRBJ1-2; D gene uncertain. Germline V gene sequence: CDR1 SGHTA, CDR2 FQGNSA. The CDR3 has 11 amino acids. Trimming cost V 7 bases and J 5 bases, with 8 bases left between them. In DNA, the CDR3 is TGTGCCAGCACAGCCACATATGGCTACACCTTC. Residues: CASTATYGYTF.

The chain combines TRBV9 with TRBJ2-1, with 8 bases fitting TRBD1. Trimming cost V 7 bases and J 9 bases; bases outside gene matches: 18. The CDR3 has 16 residues. CDR1 is SGDLS and CDR2 is YYNGEE in the germline V gene. For the CDR3, the DNA is TGTGCCAGCTCCCGGACAGGGCACTTAGGGAGGATTGAGCAGTTCTTC. It encodes CASSRTGHLGRIEQFF.

This clone has only one observation. The chain combines TRBV4-3 with TRBJ1-4, with D perhaps matching TRBD1 (5 bases). The V end was cut by 0 bases, the J end by 8 bases, with 10 bases between. This CDR3 contains 14 residues. The germline V gene encodes CDR1 LGHNA and CDR2 YSLEER. The CDR3 here is CASSQDRTSEKLFF. CDR3 coding DNA: TGCGCCAGCAGCCAAGATCGGACATCGGAAAAACTGTTTTTT.

This chain uses TRBV5-5 with TRBJ2-5; D tentatively fits TRBD1 or TRBD2 (6 bases each). CDR3 length: 14 amino acids. V gave up 0 bases and J gave up 4 bases, with 10 bases separating them. CDR1 is SGHKS, CDR2 YYEKEE, per germline (reference sequence). The CDR3 region is CASSLEGGRETQYF. CDR3 nucleotide sequence: TGTGCCAGCAGCTTGGAGGGGGGCCGAGAGACCCAGTACTTC.

The CDR3 loop reads CASSQQWSYEQYF. In DNA, the CDR3 is TGTGCCAGCAGCCAACAGTGGTCCTACGAGCAGTACTTC. The chain uses TRBV11-2 and TRBJ2-7; no definite D call. Trimming removed 5 bases at V and 1 base at J, with 9 bases between. Per germline, CDR1 SGHAT and CDR2 FQNNGV. This CDR3 contains 13 residues.

V and J are TRBV7-2 and TRBJ2-1; TRBD2 matches 7 bases. The germline CDR1 and CDR2 sequences are SGHTA and FQGNSA. Unmatched junction bases numbered 12, after V lost 2 bases and J lost 5 bases. The CDR3 consists of 17 residues. CDR3 in DNA: TGTGCCAGCAGCTTAAACGAAGCGGGATTCTGGGACAATGAGCAGTTCTTC. Translated, it gives CASSLNEAGFWDNEQFF.

The V and J genes are TRBV27 and TRBJ1-4; D call uncertain. With 5 bases removed from V and 2 bases from J, the gap between germline ends came to 15 bases. CDR1 and CDR2 (germline): MNHEY, SMNVEV (reference sequence). The CDR3 totals 16 residues. CDR3 residues: CASSPTVPWTNEKLFF. The CDR3 DNA reads as TGTGCCAGCAGTCCCACGGTTCCCTGGACTAATGAAAAACTGTTTTTT.

The chain recombines TRBV15 with TRBJ2-1; tentative D call: TRBD2 (5 bases). Germline lookup yields CDR1 LNHNV and CDR2 YYDKDF (reference sequence). Trimming left V 1 base short and J 1 base short, with 8 bases between. The CDR3 sequence is 15 residues long. CDR3 loop: CATSRVANSYNEQFF. The CDR3 region has the DNA TGTGCCACCAGCAGAGTAGCGAATTCCTACAATGAGCAGTTCTTC. The entire variable domain, with the rest obtained from reference TRBV15 and TRBJ2-1, is as follows: DAMVIQNPRYQVTQFGKPVTLSCSQTLNHNVMYWYQQKSSQAPKLLFHYYDKDFNNEADTPDNFQSRRPNTSFCFLDIRSPGLGDTAMYLCATSRVANSYNEQFFGPGTRLTVL.

Judged by abundance, this clone is medium-sized. The V gene is TRBV6-5, the J gene TRBJ1-4; D not resolved. The germline V gene encodes CDR1 MNHEY and CDR2 SVGAGI. V was clipped by 4 bases and J by 0 bases, with 6 bases between them. The CDR3 has 14 amino acids. CDR3 nucleotides: TGTGCCAGCAGTTGGGGATCAACTAATGAAAAACTGTTTTTT. Amino acid sequence: CASSWGSTNEKLFF.

V usage is TRBV18 and J usage is TRBJ2-5, with D tentatively TRBD1 (5 bases). The germline V gene has CDR1 KGHSH and CDR2 LQKENI. The CDR3 consists of 14 residues. Trimming took 2 bases from V and 2 from J, leaving 9 bases between them. CDR3 sequence reads: CASSPIGVQETQYF. In nucleotides, the CDR3 is TGTGCCAGCTCACCAATAGGGGTTCAAGAGACCCAGTACTTC.

The CDR3 DNA follows: TGTGCCAGCAGCCCGTCAGGGGACCGCCAAGAGACCCAGTACTTC. Protein sequence: CASSPSGDRQETQYF. The chain recombines TRBV7-9 with TRBJ2-5; perhaps TRBD1 as D (6 bases). V was clipped by 5 bases and J by 1 base, with 14 bases between them. The V gene's germline CDR1 is SEHNR and CDR2 FQNEAQ (reference sequence). This CDR3 comprises 15 residues.

This chain connects TRBV5-1 to TRBJ2-7; 7 nucleotides match TRBD1. V gave up 0 bases and J gave up 4 bases; unmatched junction bases: 7. The length of the CDR3 is 15 residues. Germline lookup yields CDR1 SGHRS and CDR2 YFSETQ. CDR3 sequence reads: CASSLDGQEPYEQYF. The CDR3 DNA reads TGCGCCAGCAGCTTGGACGGACAGGAACCATACGAGCAGTACTTC.

The chain employs TRBV7-2 and TRBJ2-3; 13 bases align to TRBD2. The J segment lost 2 bases and the V segment lost 5 bases, leaving 7 bases of the junction unmatched. Per germline, CDR1 SGHTA and CDR2 FQGNSA. The CDR3 sequence is 17 residues long. The CDR3 here is CASSPGTSGIFTDTQYF. The CDR3 DNA follows: TGTGCCAGCAGCCCCGGGACTAGCGGGATCTTCACAGATACGCAGTATTTT.

V usage is TRBV6-5 and J usage is TRBJ1-3; D uncertain. CDR1 and CDR2 from the germline V gene are MNHEY and SVGAGI. V gave up 2 bases and J gave up 7 bases, with 6 bases separating them. The CDR3 runs 12 residues. The CDR3 is CASSYERNTIYF. CDR3 DNA: TGTGCCAGCAGTTACGAACGGAACACCATATATTTT.

The chain links TRBV27 to TRBJ2-2; D might be TRBD1 or TRBD2, each matching 5 bases. The germline V and J ends were trimmed by 5 bases and 4 bases, with 17 bases remaining between them. CDR3 length equals 16 residues. The germline V gene encodes CDR1 MNHEY and CDR2 SMNVEV (reference sequence). The DNA for the CDR3 is TGTGCCAGCAGTCCCAGGGATTACCTAGCCACCGGGGAGCTGTTTTTT. Translated: CASSPRDYLATGELFF.

The genes are TRBV7-8 and TRBJ1-2, with a tentative D call TRBD1 (6 bases). The germline V gene has CDR1 SGHVS and CDR2 FQNEAQ. V lost 5 bases, J lost 6 bases, and 22 bases lay in between. The CDR3 totals 16 residues. Written as DNA, the CDR3 is TGTGCCAGCAGCCCTCCGATCGTCCAGGGGAAAGATGGCTACACCTTC. This translates into CASSPPIVQGKDGYTF.

The chain links TRBV28 to TRBJ1-2; no clear D gene. Germline V lookup: CDR1 MDHEN, CDR2 SYDVKM. The CDR3 covers 13 residues. The germline V and J ends were trimmed by 1 base and 4 bases, with 7 bases remaining between them. The CDR3 here is CASSLSGVYGYTF. The DNA of the CDR3 is TGTGCCAGCAGTTTATCCGGGGTCTATGGCTACACCTTC.

V and J are TRBV19 and TRBJ2-1; D remains unclear. The V and J ends lost 6 bases and 9 bases respectively, with 15 bases between them. The CDR3 length is 13 residues. CDR1 is LNHDA, CDR2 SQIVND, per germline (reference sequence). CDR3 protein: CASSPSKHVEQFF. DNA of the CDR3: TGTGCCAGTAGCCCATCTAAGCACGTTGAGCAGTTCTTC.

This clone was counted between two and nine times. V gene TRBV10-3 combines with J gene TRBJ1-1; TRBD1 might be the D (5 bases). V lost 7 bases and J 4 bases, leaving 13 bases between the germline ends. This CDR3 contains 13 residues. Germline V gives CDR1 ENHRY, CDR2 SYGVKD. CDR3 protein: CAIKLDTSTEAFF. As DNA, the CDR3 is TGTGCCATCAAGCTGGACACCTCCACTGAAGCTTTCTTT.